This entry features one T cell receptor (beta chain) sequence. The sample belongs to a study of blood T cell repertoires in COVID-19. The V end lost 3 bases, the J end lost 4 bases, and 7 bases lay between the germline ends. The CDR3 spans 13 residues. Germline values: CDR1 MNHEY, CDR2 SMNVEV (reference sequence). Original handling: From reference gene primer amplification, estimates of nucleated cell counts were derived. Method: immunoSEQ multiplex PCR; TCRdb's copy keeps in-frame clones and lacks some. V and J calls and clone size follow that table, whereas D and trimming were derived from the DNA. The profile shows tens of thousands of clones, more than 75% of them singletons.

The clonotype comes from a man between 50 and 59 years old with acute or convalescent COVID-19. V and J are TRBV27 and TRBJ2-1, with D hard to call. Source material: peripheral blood. The chain's CDR3 is CASSLGQYNEQFF. As DNA, the CDR3 is TGTGCCAGCAGTTTGGGCCAGTACAATGAGCAGTTCTTC.